Listed below are T cell receptor beta chains from one sample, sequenced in a study of cytomegalovirus exposure and HLA in healthy donors. The data were produced by immunoSEQ multiplex PCR, yet TCRdb's version contains in-frame clones alone and is incomplete. The sample has 90,000 to 110,000 clones; 55% to 75% are singletons. Sequencing was performed on PBMCs. The receptors were gathered from a woman between 70 and 85 years old in good health and CMV-seropositive. CDR3s include the opening cysteine and the closing phenylalanine or tryptophan. D genes are given only for firm matches. Only part of the rows carry a size: once, few, many, or a class if the clone is expanded.

cdr3_aa	cdr3_nt	v_call	clone_size	j_call	d_call
CARPSGPLGGSTDTQYF	TGTGCCAGGCCTAGCGGACCACTAGGGGGGAGCACAGATACGCAGTATTTT	TRBV2	.	TRBJ2-3	.
CASSLDSLAGAGETQYF	TGTGCCAGCAGCTTAGATTCGCTAGCGGGGGCTGGGGAGACCCAGTACTTC	TRBV11-2	once	TRBJ2-5	TRBD2
CASTSGTGIHEQFF	TGCGCCAGCACCTCGGGGACAGGGATCCATGAGCAGTTCTTC	TRBV5-1	.	TRBJ2-1	TRBD1
CASSRSRVTGELFF	TGTGCCAGCAGCCGCAGTCGGGTAACCGGGGAGCTGTTTTTT	TRBV7-8	few	TRBJ2-2	.
CASSPDGVSNQPQHF	TGTGCCAGCAGTCCCGACGGAGTTTCCAATCAGCCCCAGCATTTT	TRBV2	.	TRBJ1-5	.
CAISWTAGETDTQYF	TGTGCCATCAGTTGGACAGCCGGGGAAACAGATACGCAGTATTTT	TRBV10-3	.	TRBJ2-3	.
CSVVGDKGYTF	TGCAGCGTTGTAGGGGACAAGGGCTACACCTTC	TRBV29-1	.	TRBJ1-2	.
CASSFPLGGADTEAFF	TGTGCCAGCAGCTTCCCTCTGGGGGGGGCTGACACTGAAGCTTTCTTT	TRBV7-9	.	TRBJ1-1	.
CASSEDRANTEAFF	TGTGCCAGCAGCGAGGACAGGGCCAACACTGAAGCTTTCTTT	TRBV2	few	TRBJ1-1	TRBD1
CASSQDRGHEKLFF	TGTGCCAGCAGCCAGGACAGGGGGCATGAAAAACTGTTTTTT	TRBV6-6	.	TRBJ1-4	TRBD1
CASSSGQGALGSPLHF	TGTGCCAGCAGCTCAGGACAGGGGGCCTTGGGTTCACCCCTCCACTTT	TRBV7-2	few	TRBJ1-6	TRBD1
CASRKGRGTGGRGTEAFF	TGTGCCAGCAGGAAAGGGCGTGGGACAGGGGGCCGGGGCACTGAAGCTTTCTTT	TRBV2	.	TRBJ1-1	TRBD1
CASSLEPGGNSPLHF	TGTGCCAGCAGCTTAGAGCCAGGGGGGAATTCACCCCTCCACTTT	TRBV7-2	.	TRBJ1-6	TRBD1
CSVDGSGMNTEAFF	TGCAGCGTTGATGGCTCAGGGATGAACACTGAAGCTTTCTTT	TRBV29-1	.	TRBJ1-1	.
CAWKGQTNTGELFF	TGTGCCTGGAAGGGACAGACGAACACCGGGGAGCTGTTTTTT	TRBV30	once	TRBJ2-2	TRBD1
CASWEMNTEAFF	TGTGCCAGCTGGGAGATGAACACTGAAGCTTTCTTT	TRBV2	.	TRBJ1-1	.
CASSPSWAGTASSYEQYF	TGTGCCAGTAGTCCCTCCTGGGCGGGGACAGCGAGCTCCTACGAGCAGTACTTC	TRBV19	.	TRBJ2-7	.
CAIRQGTGDEKLFF	TGTGCCATCAGACAGGGGACAGGGGATGAAAAACTGTTTTTT	TRBV10-3	.	TRBJ1-4	TRBD1
CASSQNPRTGKQETQYF	TGCGCCAGCAGTCAAAATCCCCGGACAGGGAAGCAAGAGACCCAGTACTTC	TRBV23-1	few	TRBJ2-5	TRBD1
CSVEDEGRTYEQYF	TGCAGCGTTGAAGACGAAGGACGGACTTACGAGCAGTACTTC	TRBV29-1	few	TRBJ2-7	.
CASSVQGPNTEAFF	TGTGCCAGCAGTGTACAGGGACCGAACACTGAAGCTTTCTTT	TRBV2	.	TRBJ1-1	.
CASSPETSNQPQHF	TGTGCCAGCAGCCCAGAAACTAGCAATCAGCCCCAGCATTTT	TRBV6-5	.	TRBJ1-5	.
CASSLDAGSGGYTF	TGTGCCAGCAGCTTAGATGCCGGATCGGGTGGCTACACCTTC	TRBV7-2	.	TRBJ1-2	.
CASSPQGWQETQYF	TGTGCCAGCAGCCCCCAGGGGTGGCAAGAGACCCAGTACTTC	TRBV5-6	.	TRBJ2-5	.
CASIYSGTANYGYTF	TGTGCCAGTATTTACTCCGGGACAGCTAACTATGGCTACACCTTC	TRBV19	.	TRBJ1-2	TRBD1
CASSEASGGAIETQYF	TGTGCCAGCAGCGAAGCTAGCGGGGGGGCCATCGAGACCCAGTACTTC	TRBV7-2	.	TRBJ2-5	TRBD2
CASSVSYTGQGAGEQFF	TGTGCCAGCAGCGTTTCGTATACGGGACAGGGGGCCGGTGAGCAGTTCTTC	TRBV2	.	TRBJ2-1	TRBD1
CASSPLRGGELYNEQFF	TGTGCCAGCAGCCCCCTTCGCGGGGGGGAACTCTACAATGAGCAGTTCTTC	TRBV4-2	.	TRBJ2-1	TRBD2
CASSPAGQSLEAFF	TGTGCCAGCTCACCGGCAGGGCAATCCCTTGAAGCTTTCTTT	TRBV18	few	TRBJ1-1	.
CASSHERSSNQPQHF	TGTGCCAGCAGCCACGAACGGAGTAGCAATCAGCCCCAGCATTTT	TRBV14	.	TRBJ1-5	.
CAWSRRSNGNQHF	TGCGCCTGGAGTAGAAGGTCGAACGGGAACCAGCATTTT	TRBV30	.	TRBJ1-5	.
CASRPGGSGGYTF	TGTGCCAGCAGACCAGGTGGTTCAGGTGGCTACACCTTC	TRBV21-1	.	TRBJ1-2	.
CASGLRGLGNTEAFF	TGTGCCAGCGGACTAAGGGGGCTGGGGAACACTGAAGCTTTCTTT	TRBV6-5	.	TRBJ1-1	TRBD1
CASSKALIAGPSTDTQYF	TGTGCCAGCAGCAAAGCTCTCATAGCGGGACCAAGCACAGATACGCAGTATTTT	TRBV21-1	medium-sized	TRBJ2-3	.
CASSISGNQPQHF	TGTGCCAGTAGTATTTCGGGCAATCAGCCCCAGCATTTT	TRBV19	.	TRBJ1-5	.
CASSQGTTYEQYF	TGCGCCAGCAGCCAAGGGACTACCTACGAGCAGTACTTC	TRBV4-1	.	TRBJ2-7	.
CAISESKRFGYEQYF	TGTGCCATCAGTGAGTCGAAACGGTTTGGCTACGAGCAGTACTTC	TRBV10-3	.	TRBJ2-7	.
CASSSLGGGAGYEQYF	TGCGCCAGCAGTTCCTTGGGCGGGGGGGCCGGCTACGAGCAGTACTTC	TRBV5-1	once	TRBJ2-7	TRBD2
CASSVSGDTEAFF	TGTGCCAGCAGCGTCTCTGGAGACACTGAAGCTTTCTTT	TRBV9	.	TRBJ1-1	.
CASSLDRVNGYTF	TGTGCCAGCAGTTTAGACAGGGTGAATGGCTACACCTTC	TRBV27	.	TRBJ1-2	TRBD1
CASSLPDSGGYTF	TGTGCCAGCAGCTTGCCCGACTCGGGGGGCTACACCTTC	TRBV5-6	.	TRBJ1-2	.
CASSPPGQGLKTQYF	TGTGCCAGCTCACCACCGGGACAGGGGTTAAAGACCCAGTACTTC	TRBV18	.	TRBJ2-5	TRBD1